This T cell receptor beta chain was sequenced for a study of metastatic and nonmetastatic thyroid tumors. Background on the study: Malignant and benign thyroid patients had repertoires compared in peripheral blood and tumor or nodule tissue. Overall study results and limits: It was reportedly found that TCR beta diversity was significantly higher in malignant thyroid tumors than in benign nodules, a difference seen in both blood and tumor samples.

This clone was counted at least ten times. Its antigen is unidentified. The same CDR3 also results from other DNA sequences found in this sample. V was cut by 1 base and J by 1 base, with 8 bases left in between. Germline CDR1 MNHNS, CDR2 SASEGT. The length of the CDR3 is 15 residues. In the original processing: A papillary thyroid cancer distant-metastasis classifier was built from CDR3 differences across clinicopathological groups. Using MiXCR, TCRdb re-called clones from the PCR reads. For this entry, the V and J calls and clone size follow TCRdb and not the study's own pipeline. Of approximately 26,000 clones listed, around 13% were seen once; the top ten hold roughly 5%. No patient received treatment before thyroid surgery.

This TCR derives from a female donor with papillary thyroid cancer or a benign thyroid nodule (not recorded which). Some clones in this sample may be carry-over from other donors' samples. The sequenced sample consisted of blood. The chain has TRBV6-1 and TRBJ2-1; tentatively, D is TRBD1 or TRBD2 (5 bases each). The CDR3 sequence is CASSEGGGSYNEQFF. As DNA, the CDR3 is TGTGCCAGCAGTGAAGGTGGGGGTTCCTACAATGAGCAGTTCTTC.